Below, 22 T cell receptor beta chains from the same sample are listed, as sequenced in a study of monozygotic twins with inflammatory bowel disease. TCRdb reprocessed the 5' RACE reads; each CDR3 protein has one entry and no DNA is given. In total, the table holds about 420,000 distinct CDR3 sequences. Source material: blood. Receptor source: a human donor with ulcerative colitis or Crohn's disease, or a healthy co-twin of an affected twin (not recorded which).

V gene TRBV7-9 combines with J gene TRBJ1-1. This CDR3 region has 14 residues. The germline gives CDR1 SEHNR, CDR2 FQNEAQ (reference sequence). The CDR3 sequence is CASSSKRQNTEAFF. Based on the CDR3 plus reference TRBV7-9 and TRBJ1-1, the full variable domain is DTGVSQNPRHKITKRGQNVTFRCDPISEHNRLYWYRQTLGQGPEFLTYFQNEAQLEKSRLLSDRFSAERPKGSFSTLEIQRTEQGDSAMYLCASSSKRQNTEAFFGQGTRLTVV.

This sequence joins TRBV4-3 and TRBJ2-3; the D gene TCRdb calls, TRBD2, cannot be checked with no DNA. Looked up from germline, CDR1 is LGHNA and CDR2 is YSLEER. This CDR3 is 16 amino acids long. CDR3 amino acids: CASSQDPSASTDTQYF.

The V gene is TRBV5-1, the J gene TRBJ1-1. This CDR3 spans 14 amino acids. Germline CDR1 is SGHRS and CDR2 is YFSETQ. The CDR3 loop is CASSLARQNTEAFF. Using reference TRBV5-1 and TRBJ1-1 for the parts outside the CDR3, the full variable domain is KAGVTQTPRYLIKTRGQQVTLSCSPISGHRSVSWYQQTPGQGLQFLFEYFSETQRNKGNFPGRFSGRQFSNSRSEMNVSTLELGDSALYLCASSLARQNTEAFFGQGTRLTVV.

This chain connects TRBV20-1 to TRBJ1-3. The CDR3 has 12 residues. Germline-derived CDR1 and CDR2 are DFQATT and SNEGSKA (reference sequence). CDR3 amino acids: CSASANGNTIYF.

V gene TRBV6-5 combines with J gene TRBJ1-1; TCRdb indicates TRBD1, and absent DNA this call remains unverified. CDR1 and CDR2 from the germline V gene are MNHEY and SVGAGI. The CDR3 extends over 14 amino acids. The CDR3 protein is CASSYSGTGIEAFF.

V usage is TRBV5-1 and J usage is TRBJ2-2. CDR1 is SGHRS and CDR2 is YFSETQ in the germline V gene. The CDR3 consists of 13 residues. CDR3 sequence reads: CASSLGWGGELFF.

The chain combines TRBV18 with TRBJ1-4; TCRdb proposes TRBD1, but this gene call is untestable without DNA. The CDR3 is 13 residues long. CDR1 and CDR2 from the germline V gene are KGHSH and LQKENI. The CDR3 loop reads CASSPRGVEKLFF.

CDR3 in amino acids: CSARDRSSGRSYNEQFF. The chain couples TRBV20-1 to TRBJ2-1. The germline V gene has CDR1 DFQATT and CDR2 SNEGSKA (reference sequence). The CDR3 is made up of 17 amino acids.

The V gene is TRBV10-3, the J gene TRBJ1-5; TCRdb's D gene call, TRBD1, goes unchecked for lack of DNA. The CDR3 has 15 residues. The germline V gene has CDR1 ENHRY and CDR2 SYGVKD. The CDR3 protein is CAISGGQGGNQPQHF.

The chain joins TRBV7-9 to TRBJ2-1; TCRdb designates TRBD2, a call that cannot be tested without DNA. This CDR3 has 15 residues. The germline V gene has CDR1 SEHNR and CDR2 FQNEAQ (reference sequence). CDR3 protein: CASSLVVRAYNEQFF.

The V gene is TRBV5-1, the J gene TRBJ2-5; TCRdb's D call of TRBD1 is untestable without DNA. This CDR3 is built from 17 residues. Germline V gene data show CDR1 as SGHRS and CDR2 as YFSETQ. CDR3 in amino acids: CASSSPGQGAAQETQYF. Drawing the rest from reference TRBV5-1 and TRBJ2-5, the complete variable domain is KAGVTQTPRYLIKTRGQQVTLSCSPISGHRSVSWYQQTPGQGLQFLFEYFSETQRNKGNFPGRFSGRQFSNSRSEMNVSTLELGDSALYLCASSSPGQGAAQETQYFGPGTRLLVL.

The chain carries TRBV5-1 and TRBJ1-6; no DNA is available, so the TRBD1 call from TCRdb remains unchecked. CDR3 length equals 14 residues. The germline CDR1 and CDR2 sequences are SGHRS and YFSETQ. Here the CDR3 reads CASSLGETGSPLHF.

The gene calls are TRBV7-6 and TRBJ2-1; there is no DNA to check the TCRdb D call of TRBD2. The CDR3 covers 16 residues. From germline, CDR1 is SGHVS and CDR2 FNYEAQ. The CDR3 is CASSRPTSGGQGEQFF.

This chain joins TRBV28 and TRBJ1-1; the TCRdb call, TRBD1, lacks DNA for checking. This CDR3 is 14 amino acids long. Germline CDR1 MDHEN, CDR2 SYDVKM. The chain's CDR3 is CASNYVGPNTEAFF. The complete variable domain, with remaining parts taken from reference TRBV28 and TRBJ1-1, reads DVKVTQSSRYLVKRTGEKVFLECVQDMDHENMFWYRQDPGLGLRLIYFSYDVKMKEKGDIPEGYSVSREKKERFSLILESASTNQTSMYLCASNYVGPNTEAFFGQGTRLTVV.

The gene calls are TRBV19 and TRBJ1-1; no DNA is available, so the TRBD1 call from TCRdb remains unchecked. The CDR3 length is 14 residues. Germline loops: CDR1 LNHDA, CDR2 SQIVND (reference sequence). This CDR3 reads CASTLTGWNTEAFF.

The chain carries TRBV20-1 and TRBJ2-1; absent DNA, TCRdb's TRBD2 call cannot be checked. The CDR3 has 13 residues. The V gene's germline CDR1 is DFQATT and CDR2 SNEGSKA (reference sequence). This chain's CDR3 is CSAASHSRNEQFF.

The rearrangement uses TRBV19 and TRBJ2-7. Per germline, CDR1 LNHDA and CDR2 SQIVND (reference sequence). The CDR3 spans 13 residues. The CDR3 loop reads CASSIRLESEQYF.

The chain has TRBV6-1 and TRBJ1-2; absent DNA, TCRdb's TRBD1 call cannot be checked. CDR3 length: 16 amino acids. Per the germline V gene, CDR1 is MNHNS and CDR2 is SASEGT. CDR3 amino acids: CASSENRIGSMGGYTF.

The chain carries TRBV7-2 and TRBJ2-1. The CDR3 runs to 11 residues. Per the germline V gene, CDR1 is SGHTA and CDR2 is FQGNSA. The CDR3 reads CASSLGRAQFF.

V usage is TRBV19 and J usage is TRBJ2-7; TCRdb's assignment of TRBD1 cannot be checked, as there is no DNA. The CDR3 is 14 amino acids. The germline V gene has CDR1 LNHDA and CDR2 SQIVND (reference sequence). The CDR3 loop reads CASSIAGDVYEQYF.

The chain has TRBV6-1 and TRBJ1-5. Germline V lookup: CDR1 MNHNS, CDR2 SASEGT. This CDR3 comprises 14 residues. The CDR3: CASRPAFSNQPQHF.

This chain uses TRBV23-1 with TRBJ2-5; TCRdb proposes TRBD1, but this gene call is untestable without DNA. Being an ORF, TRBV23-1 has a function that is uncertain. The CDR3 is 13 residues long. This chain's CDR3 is CASSQGQEETQYF.